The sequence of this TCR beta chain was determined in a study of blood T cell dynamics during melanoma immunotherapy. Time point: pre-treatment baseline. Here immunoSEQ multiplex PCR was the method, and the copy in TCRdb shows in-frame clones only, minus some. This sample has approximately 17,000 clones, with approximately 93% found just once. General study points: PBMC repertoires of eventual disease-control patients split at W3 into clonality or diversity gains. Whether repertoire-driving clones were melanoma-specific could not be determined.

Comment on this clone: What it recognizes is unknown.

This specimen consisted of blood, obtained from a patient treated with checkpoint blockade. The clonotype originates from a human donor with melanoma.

The CDR3 is CSVGYTGPSYEQYF. The CDR3 DNA reads as TGCAGCGTTGGCTACACAGGGCCCTCCTACGAGCAGTACTTC. The rearrangement uses TRBV29-1 and TRBJ2-7; weak D call: TRBD1 (6 bases). The germline V gene encodes CDR1 SQVTM and CDR2 ANQGSEA. This CDR3 spans 14 amino acids. Trimming pared 4 bases from V and 0 bases from J, leaving 13 bases between.